A single sample is the source of the 8 T cell receptor beta chains below, sequenced in a study of control samples from healthy donors and cancer patients (dated by TCRdb to 2018 to 2020). The receptor library was made with the immunoSEQ multiplex PCR assay. TCRdb provides this immuneACCESS table in a form limited to in-frame rearrangements. Some clones are lacking; in checked studies, under half of them reflect an unresolved V gene, and why the rest are absent is not known. This sample has some 17,000 clones in its table, and approximately 88% of those were observed once. The ten most abundant clones make up around 30% of the sample. Input material: PBMCs. All receptors come from a man between 60 and 70 years old with head and neck cancer.

V is TRBV10-2 and J is TRBJ2-3; 11 bases are shared with TRBD2. Looked up from germline, CDR1 is WSHSY and CDR2 is SAAADI. The CDR3 has 15 residues. Trimming took 4 bases from V and 5 from J; bases not matched to a gene: 5. CDR3 sequence reads: CASSGLLAGVDTQYF. The CDR3 DNA reads as TGCGCCAGCAGTGGGCTACTAGCGGGGGTAGATACGCAGTATTTT.

The V gene is TRBV2, the J gene TRBJ1-1; D ambiguous. V was shortened by 3 bases and J by 5 bases, with 13 bases between the two germline ends. In germline, CDR1 is SNHLY, CDR2 FYNNEI. The CDR3 is 14 amino acids. The CDR3 here is CASSERTEGTEAFF. CDR3 in DNA: TGTGCCAGCAGTGAGAGAACGGAGGGAACTGAAGCTTTCTTT.

The chain has TRBV5-8 and TRBJ1-4, with D unresolved. Germline V CDR1 and CDR2: SGHTS, YDEGEE. The CDR3 totals 12 residues. Trimming stripped 5 bases from V and 7 bases from J, with 9 bases between. The CDR3 reads CASRPGFEKLFF. The CDR3 DNA is TGTGCCAGCAGGCCGGGGTTTGAAAAACTGTTTTTT.

The chain is built from TRBV3-1 (or the pseudogene TRBV3-2) and TRBJ2-7; a weak D match, TRBD2 (6 bases). Germline CDR1 LGHDT, CDR2 YNNKEL (reference sequence). This CDR3 contains 14 residues. Trimming left V 10 bases short and J 2 bases short, with 18 bases between. Here the CDR3 reads CATAMGTRAYEQYF. CDR3 DNA: TGTGCCACCGCTATGGGGACTCGAGCCTACGAGCAGTACTTC.

This chain uses TRBV6-5 with TRBJ1-1; 7 bases line up with TRBD1. V dropped 2 bases and J dropped 0; count of bases not matched to a gene: 3. This CDR3 is built from 15 residues. CDR1 and CDR2 (germline): MNHEY, SVGAGI. The CDR3: CASSYEGALNTEAFF. CDR3 nucleotide sequence: TGTGCCAGCAGTTACGAGGGGGCTTTGAACACTGAAGCTTTCTTT.

J is TRBJ2-2 and V is TRBV5-4; D possibly corresponds to TRBD2 (6 bases). The CDR3 is made up of 15 amino acids. In germline, CDR1 is SGHNT, CDR2 YYREEE (reference sequence). Trimming took 4 bases from V and 2 from J, leaving 12 bases between them. The CDR3 region is CASSRDWGNTGELFF. CDR3 sequence (DNA): TGTGCCAGCAGCCGGGACTGGGGAAACACCGGGGAGCTGTTTTTT. The full variable domain, rest sourced from reference TRBV5-4 and TRBJ2-2, is ETGVTQSPTHLIKTRGQQVTLRCSSQSGHNTVSWYQQALGQGPQFIFQYYREEENGRGNFPPRFSGLQFPNYSSELNVNALELDDSALYLCASSRDWGNTGELFFGEGSRLTVL.

The chain couples TRBV19 to TRBJ1-5, with D perhaps matching TRBD1 (5 bases). This CDR3 contains 16 residues. CDR1 is LNHDA, CDR2 SQIVND, per germline (reference sequence). V was pared by 3 bases and J by 4 bases, with 16 bases between. The CDR3 region has the DNA TGTGCCAGTAGTATGGACCGGGGGGGGGATAATCAGCCCCAGCATTTT. Amino acids: CASSMDRGGDNQPQHF.

This clone occurred once. The chain is built from TRBV27 and TRBJ2-7; 7 bases map to TRBD2. V shed 5 bases, J shed 0 bases, and the junction held 10 bases outside the gene matches. CDR3 length equals 16 residues. Germline CDR1 reads MNHEY; CDR2 reads SMNVEV (reference sequence). This chain's CDR3 is CASSPQSGTTSYEQYF. The DNA of the CDR3 is TGTGCCAGCAGTCCCCAATCGGGGACTACCTCCTACGAGCAGTACTTC.